This TCR beta chain was sequenced in a study of vaccination effects on CD4 cells after COVID-19 (dated by TCRdb to about 2022). For the study in its entirety: Two doses of either the BNT162b2 or the mRNA-1273 mRNA SARS-CoV-2 vaccine were administered to participants. The study compared SARS-CoV-2 spike-specific CD4+ TCR repertoires before and after mRNA vaccination in COVID-19 convalescent patients and infection-naive vaccine recipients. Altogether, some 11 COVID-19 convalescent patients and several SARS-CoV-2-naive healthy vaccine recipients made up the full study. Cultures from other donors in the study were sequenced using the Oncomine TCR Beta short-read assay on an Illumina iSeq 100.

With respect to this clone: Its antigen target is currently unknown. No much larger clonotype is one base removed from it; base qualities were not supplied.

Trimmed from V: 11 bases; trimmed from J: 4 bases; junction bases lacking a gene match: 7. Including the terminal cysteine and phenylalanine, the CDR3 comprises 12 residues. The read is trimmed to its CDR3 DNA, 36 bases read in frame from base 1. The method behind the library was the immunoSEQ multiplex PCR assay. DNA from the cultured and isolated CD4+ T cells underwent TCR beta CDR3 sequencing. Processing in the source paper ran as follows. The analysis removed non-productive TCR sequences, trimmed reads to the CDR3 region, and retained only CDR3s that were 7 or more amino acids long. The MANAFEST web app was used to identify antigen-specific clonotypes by comparing expansion in peptide wells with expansion in reference cultures. Positive clones required FDR<0.05 expansion versus reference and all other wells, odds ratio above 5, and frequency above 0.1% in two replicate wells. Clonotypes significantly expanded in SARS-CoV-2 spike wells and in at least one common cold coronavirus spike condition were defined as cross-reactive. CDR3 similarity was assessed by Levenshtein distance using the stringdist R package, and unrooted trees were constructed with ape in R 3.6.1. What TCRdb holds here is the immuneACCESS table cut down to in-frame rearrangements. Part of the clones is not present; checked against another copy, under half of the missing clones reflect an unresolved V gene, and the others are unexplained. That table supplies the V and J calls and clone size; D and trimming were determined from the DNA. Recorded for this sample are about 79,000 clones; around 76% of them occurred a single time. The ten largest clones capture more than 1.5% of the sample.

The research as a whole found: In healthy vaccine recipients, vaccine-induced clones were almost all SARS-CoV-2 mono-reactive, with only 1 of 255 cross-reactive with common cold coronaviruses. Clones induced by infection and clones induced by vaccination both contracted markedly at late timepoints after vaccination, which fits with T cell responses waning over time. Limitations of the study were the small number of convalescent patients and the absence of early post-infection timepoints.

The ViraFEST assay stimulated PBMC with viral peptide pools and then used TCR sequencing to identify antigen-specific CD4+ T cell clonotypes by expansion. After around ten days of culture, CD4+ T cells were isolated with the EasySep CD4+ T cell isolation kit. Healthy vaccine recipients had no prior SARS-CoV-2 infection, confirmed by negative nucleocapsid antibodies before and after vaccination. Each well held 1.5 million to 2 million PBMC cultured in IMDM containing approximately 5.3% human AB serum, roughly 10 IU/ml IL-2 and gentamicin, along with about 9.3 ug/ml peptides. On days 3 and 7, half of the culture medium was replaced with fresh IL-2-containing medium. Unless noted otherwise, every peptide stimulation condition was cultured in triplicate wells. PBMC were separated from whole blood using Ficoll-Paque Plus gradient centrifugation and were then either cryopreserved at -140C or used fresh. Overlapping peptide pools spanned the spike proteins of SARS-CoV-2 and the common cold coronaviruses HCoV-NL63, HCoV-OC43 and HCoV-229E. Genomic DNA was extracted from cultured CD4+ T cells with the QIAamp micro DNA kit.

The origin of this receptor is a human donor who received a COVID-19 vaccine. This chain is built from TRBV12-3 or TRBV12-4 and TRBJ1-1; TRBD1 fits 7 bases in the junction. This specimen consisted of CD4+ T cells from PBMCs cultured with HCoV-229E spike peptides, obtained before COVID-19 vaccination. The sample's cell subset or site label, decoded: HCoV-229E spike overlapping peptide pool stimulation. CDR3 reads: CASGRGLTEAFF. The DNA sequence reads TGTGCCTCAGGGAGGGGGCTCACTGAAGCTTTCTTT.